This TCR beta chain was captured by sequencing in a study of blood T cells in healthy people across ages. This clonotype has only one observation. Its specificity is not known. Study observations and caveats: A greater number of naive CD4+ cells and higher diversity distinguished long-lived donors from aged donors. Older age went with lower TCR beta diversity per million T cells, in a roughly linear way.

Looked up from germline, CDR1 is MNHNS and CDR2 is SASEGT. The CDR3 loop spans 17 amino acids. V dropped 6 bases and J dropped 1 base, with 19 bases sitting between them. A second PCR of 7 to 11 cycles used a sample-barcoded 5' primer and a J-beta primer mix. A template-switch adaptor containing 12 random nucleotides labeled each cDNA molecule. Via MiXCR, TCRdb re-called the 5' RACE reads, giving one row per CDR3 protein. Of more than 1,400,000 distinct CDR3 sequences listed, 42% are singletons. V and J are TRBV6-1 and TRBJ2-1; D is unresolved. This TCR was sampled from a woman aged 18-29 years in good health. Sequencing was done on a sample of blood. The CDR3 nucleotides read TGTGCCAGCAGGATAAACGGGCTAGGGTCGTCCTACAATGAGCAGTTCTTC. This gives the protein CASRINGLGSSYNEQFF.